Reported below is one T cell receptor (beta chain). CDR1 is SGHTA, CDR2 FQGNSA, per germline. This CDR3 spans 17 amino acids. The V segment lost 1 base and the J segment 0 bases; nucleotides outside the gene matches: 9. This record comes from a study of blood T cell repertoires in COVID-19. Study information: Whether acute or convalescent, the COVID-19 samples came from the United States, Italy and Spain. T cells, B-cell-depleted T cells, or PBMCs supplied cDNA or gDNA.

How the authors handled the data: Reference gene primer amplification gave nucleated cell count estimates. Sequencing was performed with immunoSEQ multiplex PCR; in TCRdb, only in-frame clones are kept and a portion is missing. That table gives V, J and clone size, and the DNA gave D and trimming. The sample records under 250,000 clones, 70% to 90% being singletons. The TCR sequence derives from a middle-aged man who had recovered from COVID-19. This chain joins TRBV7-2 and TRBJ2-7, with 7 bases aligning to TRBD2. Sequencing used peripheral blood. In nucleotides, the CDR3 is TGTGCCAGCAGCTTAGGAGGGTGGAGCGGGGTCTCCTACGAGCAGTACTTC. It codes for CASSLGGWSGVSYEQYF.